The 29 T cell receptor beta chains below were found in one sample sequenced in a study of control samples from healthy donors and cancer patients. Generated by immunoSEQ multiplex PCR, the TCRdb table keeps only in-frame clones and is missing some. The repertoire has roughly 170,000 clones, just over 90% of them found once; the top ten carry about 4%. Material: blood. The receptor source for this set is a woman in her fifties or sixties in good health.

The rearrangement uses TRBV25-1 and TRBJ2-5; unclear D gene. Trimming shortened V by 3 bases and J by 0 bases, and 8 bases separated the two germline ends. The CDR3 has 14 amino acids. Germline CDR1 MGHDK, CDR2 SYGVNS. The DNA of the CDR3 is TGTGCCAGCAGTGACGGATGGCACCAAGAGACCCAGTACTTC. Translation: CASSDGWHQETQYF.

In nucleotides, the CDR3 is TGTGCCAGCAGCCTACAGGGGGTTGAGACCCAGTACTTC. Translation: CASSLQGVETQYF. The chain employs TRBV6-5 and TRBJ2-5; 8 bases map to TRBD1. V was pared by 6 bases and J by 5 bases, with 5 bases of the junction left unmatched. The CDR3 runs to 13 residues. Germline V gene sequence: CDR1 MNHEY, CDR2 SVGAGI.

CDR3 sequence reads: CASSSVGASTDTQYF. The CDR3 coding sequence is TGTGCCAGCAGCAGTGTCGGGGCTAGCACAGATACGCAGTATTTT. V and J are TRBV7-3 and TRBJ2-3, with D perhaps matching TRBD1 or TRBD2 (5 bases each). The V end was cut by 5 bases, the J end by 0 bases, with 12 bases between. Germline CDR1 and CDR2: SGHTA and FQGTGA. The CDR3 consists of 15 residues.

The V call is TRBV4-1, the J call TRBJ2-3; D is unresolved. This CDR3 is built from 12 residues. CDR1 is MGHRA, CDR2 YSYEKL, per germline. CDR3 loop: CASGHSTDTQYF. DNA for the CDR3: TGCGCGTCCGGGCACTCCACAGATACGCAGTATTTT.

This chain joins TRBV10-1 and TRBJ1-6, with TRBD1 matching 9 bases. The CDR3 length is 14 residues. The V and J ends lost 5 bases and 10 bases, in that order; junction bases with no gene match: 6. Germline CDR1 is WNHNN and CDR2 is SYGVQD (reference sequence). The CDR3 protein is CASSTGTGPSPLHF. The CDR3 nucleotides are TGCGCCAGCAGTACCGGGACAGGGCCATCACCCCTCCACTTT.

The chain is built from TRBV21-1 and TRBJ2-4. TRBV21-1 is a pseudogene locus. The CDR3 runs 14 residues. The CDR3 protein is CASSNSKVKNIQYF. The CDR3 nucleotides are TGTGCCAGCAGCAACAGCAAGGTCAAAAACATTCAGTACTTC.

The chain links TRBV24-1 to TRBJ1-5; TRBD1 agrees at 7 bases. CDR3 length: 13 amino acids. After removal of 12 bases from V and 4 bases from J, the junction contained 8 bases not matched to a gene. From germline, CDR1 is KGHDR and CDR2 SFDVKD. The CDR3 sequence is CAPATGWNQPQHF. In nucleotides, the CDR3 is TGTGCCCCAGCGACAGGGTGGAATCAGCCCCAGCATTTT.

This clone was counted once. The chain couples TRBV2 to TRBJ1-2, with D hard to call. The germline V gene has CDR1 SNHLY and CDR2 FYNNEI. Trimming shortened V by 2 bases and J by 5 bases, and 6 bases separated the two germline ends. CDR3 length: 12 amino acids. The CDR3 DNA follows: TGTGCCAGCAGTGAAAGGGTTTATGGCTACACCTTC. Residues: CASSERVYGYTF.

The chain has TRBV13 and TRBJ1-1, with 9 bases identical to TRBD1. The junction had 7 bases not matched to a gene; V was cut back by 1 base and J by 7 bases. Germline assignment: CDR1 PRHDT and CDR2 FYEKMQ (reference sequence). This CDR3 is built from 15 residues. The CDR3 here is CASSLESQGASEAFF. As DNA, the CDR3 is TGTGCCAGCAGCTTAGAGTCACAGGGGGCTAGTGAAGCTTTCTTT.

This clone appeared once. V and J are TRBV7-9 and TRBJ2-3; tentatively, D is TRBD1 or TRBD2 (5 bases each). The CDR3 totals 15 residues. V gave up 6 bases and J gave up 6 bases, with 19 bases separating them. In germline, CDR1 is SEHNR, CDR2 FQNEAQ (reference sequence). The CDR3 DNA reads as TGTGCCAGCAGAAAAAGAGGGGATCCCGCGGATACGCAGTATTTT. Translated: CASRKRGDPADTQYF.

V gene TRBV3-1 (or the pseudogene TRBV3-2) combines with J gene TRBJ1-5; 8 nucleotides agree with TRBD1. CDR3 length: 18 amino acids. V shed 5 bases and J 2 bases; nucleotides not matched to a gene: 14. Per the germline V gene, CDR1 is LGHDT and CDR2 is YNNKEL (reference sequence). CDR3 sequence reads: CASSNRTGNPIGNQPQHF. The CDR3, as DNA: TGTGCCAGCAGCAATCGGACAGGGAACCCTATTGGCAATCAGCCCCAGCATTTT.

The rearrangement joins TRBV10-2 to TRBJ2-5; D remains unclear. This CDR3 spans 12 amino acids. Trimming took off 4 bases at V and 5 bases at J, with 8 bases between the two ends. The germline V gene encodes CDR1 WSHSY and CDR2 SAAADI. CDR3 in amino acids: CASSVSRETQYF. The CDR3, as DNA: TGCGCCAGCAGTGTCTCCAGGGAGACCCAGTACTTC.

The genes are TRBV3-1 (or the pseudogene TRBV3-2) and TRBJ2-3; D gene ambiguous. This CDR3 comprises 14 residues. V was clipped by 0 bases and J by 10 bases, with 14 bases between them. Germline CDR1 and CDR2: LGHDT and YNNKEL (reference sequence). As DNA, the CDR3 is TGTGCCAGCAGCCAAGAAGACCGCACACCGGCGCAGTATTTT. It specifies CASSQEDRTPAQYF.

Here the CDR3 DNA reads TGCGCCAGCAGCTACGGACTAGCGGCAGATACGCAGTATTTT. It encodes CASSYGLAADTQYF. The V gene is TRBV5-1, the J gene TRBJ2-3; 10 nucleotides align to TRBD2. The germline CDR1 and CDR2 sequences are SGHRS and YFSETQ. This CDR3 contains 14 residues. Trimming took 3 bases from V and 4 from J; bases not matched to a gene: 2.

The chain joins TRBV6-5 to TRBJ2-2, with D possibly matching TRBD2 (7 bases). The length of the CDR3 is 14 residues. The V gene lost 8 bases and the J gene lost 3 bases, with 13 bases spanning the gap. The V gene's germline CDR1 is MNHEY and CDR2 SVGAGI. CDR3 nucleotide sequence: TGTGCCAGCCGGAGGGGGGGGGACACCGGGGAGCTGTTTTTT. Protein: CASRRGGDTGELFF.

CDR3 protein: CASSLLGSMNTEAFF. DNA for the CDR3: TGTGCCAGCAGCTTGTTGGGGAGTATGAACACTGAAGCTTTCTTT. V usage is TRBV5-6 and J usage is TRBJ1-1; unclear D gene. From germline, CDR1 is SGHDT and CDR2 YYEEEE. Trimming took 1 base from V and 0 from J, leaving 10 bases between them. This CDR3 spans 15 amino acids.

This rearrangement joins TRBV4-3 to TRBJ1-6; D gene ambiguous. Germline CDR1 is LGHNA and CDR2 is YSLEER. V dropped 0 bases and J dropped 0 bases, with 9 bases sitting between them. The CDR3 runs to 17 residues. The CDR3 loop reads CASSQDDAFSYNSPLHF. DNA for the CDR3: TGCGCCAGCAGCCAAGATGACGCCTTCTCCTATAATTCACCCCTCCACTTT.

This chain connects TRBV30 to TRBJ1-1; D gene ambiguous. This CDR3 region has 11 residues. Trimming pared 0 bases from V and 8 bases from J, leaving 7 bases between. CDR1 and CDR2 from the germline V gene are GTSNPN and SVGIG (reference sequence). The chain's CDR3 is CAWSVLSEAFF. The CDR3 DNA reads as TGTGCCTGGAGTGTACTGAGCGAAGCTTTCTTT.

This rearrangement joins TRBV6-1 to TRBJ1-2; D is uncertain. The CDR3 is made up of 14 amino acids. The germline V gene has CDR1 MNHNS and CDR2 SASEGT. The V and J ends lost 1 base and 3 bases respectively, with 9 bases between them. The CDR3 sequence: CASSEGVSDYGYTF. For the CDR3, the DNA is TGTGCCAGCAGTGAAGGGGTTTCGGACTATGGCTACACCTTC.

The chain recombines TRBV5-1 with TRBJ1-3; D not certain. The V gene's germline CDR1 is SGHRS and CDR2 YFSETQ. The CDR3 contains 15 residues. Trimming pared 1 base from V and 0 bases from J, leaving 8 bases between. Here the CDR3 reads CASSLFGISGNTIYF. The CDR3 region has the DNA TGCGCCAGCAGCTTGTTCGGGATCTCTGGAAACACCATATATTTT.

The chain is built from TRBV5-6 and TRBJ2-1; D possibly corresponds to TRBD1 (6 bases). The CDR3 is 13 residues long. The ends were cut back, 7 bases at V and 6 bases at J, with 14 bases in the middle. The germline CDR1 and CDR2 sequences are SGHDT and YYEEEE. This CDR3 is CASSTGFSNEQFF. CDR3 bases: TGTGCCAGCTCCACAGGGTTCTCCAATGAGCAGTTCTTC.

The chain links TRBV5-5 to TRBJ2-3, with TRBD2 as a possible D gene (6 bases). V was clipped by 2 bases and J by 6 bases, with 7 bases between them. Germline values: CDR1 SGHKS, CDR2 YYEKEE (reference sequence). The CDR3 spans 12 residues. The DNA of the CDR3 is TGTGCCAGCAGCTTTGGGGGGGATACGCAGTATTTT. Its translation: CASSFGGDTQYF.

The rearrangement uses TRBV11-1 and TRBJ1-1; no firm D call. The V gene lost 2 bases and the J gene lost 0 bases, with 13 bases spanning the gap. Per the germline V gene, CDR1 is SGHAT and CDR2 is FQDESV (reference sequence). CDR3 length: 16 amino acids. DNA of the CDR3: TGTGCCAGCAGCTTATCCGTAAGGGCAATGAACACTGAAGCTTTCTTT. Encoded protein: CASSLSVRAMNTEAFF. The full variable domain, its missing parts supplied by reference TRBV11-1 and TRBJ1-1, is EAEVAQSPRYKITEKSQAVAFWCDPISGHATLYWYRQILGQGPELLVQFQDESVVDDSQLPKDRFSAERLKGVDSTLKIQPAELGDSAMYLCASSLSVRAMNTEAFFGQGTRLTVV.

The chain couples TRBV4-3 to TRBJ1-6; TRBD1 agrees at 8 bases. This CDR3 region has 14 residues. Germline assignment: CDR1 LGHNA and CDR2 YSLEER. Losses at the gene ends were 1 base for V and 9 bases for J; bases not matched to a gene: 2. CDR3 in DNA: TGCGCCAGCAGCCAAGCCACAGGGGGTTCACCCCTCCACTTT. This translates into CASSQATGGSPLHF.

This clone was detected once. The rearrangement links TRBV5-1 to TRBJ2-1; TRBD2 agrees at 12 bases. CDR3 length: 16 residues. J was trimmed by 7 bases and V by 0 bases; bases with no gene match: 5. CDR1 SGHRS and CDR2 YFSETQ come from the germline V gene. CDR3 region: CASSLGTSGGINEQFF. The DNA for the CDR3 is TGCGCCAGCAGCTTGGGAACTAGCGGGGGGATAAATGAGCAGTTCTTC.

J is TRBJ1-2 and V is TRBV28; 7 bases match TRBD1. V shed 7 bases and J 4 bases; nucleotides not matched to a gene: 9. CDR3 length: 14 residues. The V gene's germline CDR1 is MDHEN and CDR2 SYDVKM. CDR3 residues: CASTLGQVFYGYTF. The CDR3 DNA reads TGTGCCAGCACCCTAGGACAGGTCTTCTATGGCTACACCTTC.

Remarks on this clone: The same CDR3 is also encoded by other DNA sequences in this sample. The V call is TRBV27, the J call TRBJ1-1, with a weak D call TRBD1 (5 bases). There are 15 residues in the CDR3. Per the germline V gene, CDR1 is MNHEY and CDR2 is SMNVEV (reference sequence). Trimming cost V 5 bases and J 3 bases, with 16 bases left between them. CDR3: CASSPGPSWDTEAFF. CDR3 nucleotides: TGTGCCAGCAGTCCGGGACCCTCGTGGGACACTGAAGCTTTCTTT.

The rearrangement joins TRBV18 to TRBJ2-2; perhaps TRBD2 as D (6 bases). Germline V CDR1 and CDR2: KGHSH, LQKENI. V was pared by 2 bases and J by 1 base, with 14 bases between. This CDR3 is built from 17 residues. CDR3 sequence (DNA): TGTGCCAGCTCACCATCCCCGCCAGCGGGGAACACCGGGGAGCTGTTTTTT. Amino acid sequence: CASSPSPPAGNTGELFF.

The chain is built from TRBV7-8 and TRBJ1-4, with TRBD1 identical over 7 bases. The CDR3 contains 15 residues. V dropped 4 bases and J dropped 8; count of bases not matched to a gene: 10. Germline lookup yields CDR1 SGHVS and CDR2 FQNEAQ. CDR3 coding DNA: TGTGCCAGCAGCTGGAGACAGGGCTCTTGGGAAAAACTGTTTTTT. Translation gives CASSWRQGSWEKLFF.